Presented here are 30 T cell receptor beta chains from one specimen sequenced in a study of blood T cells in healthy people across ages. Primers used in a second PCR of roughly 6 to 11 cycles were a sample-barcoded 5' primer and a J-beta primer mix. TCRdb reanalysed the 5' RACE reads using MiXCR and keeps one entry per CDR3 protein. Of some 1.8 million distinct CDR3 sequences in the sample, about two fifths are singletons; the top ten hold approximately 22%. Material for sequencing was blood. All receptors come from a human donor in good health.

The chain combines TRBV12-3 or TRBV12-4 with TRBJ2-1; maybe TRBD2 (6 bases). V dropped 4 bases and J dropped 0 bases, with 13 bases sitting between them. This CDR3 is built from 16 residues. This chain's CDR3 is CASSSPTSYSYNEQFF. In nucleotides, the CDR3 is TGTGCCAGCAGTTCCCCCACTAGCTACTCCTACAATGAGCAGTTCTTC.

This clonotype was counted only a few times. The CDR3, as DNA: TGTGCCACCAGTGATAACTTATACAATGAGCAGTTCTTC. This gives the protein CATSDNLYNEQFF. This chain connects TRBV24-1 to TRBJ2-1; D is unclear. V was clipped by 3 bases and J by 4 bases, with 6 bases between them. This CDR3 has 13 residues. CDR1 and CDR2 from the germline V gene are KGHDR and SFDVKD.

J is TRBJ1-2 and V is TRBV7-2, with 10 bases identical to TRBD1. CDR1 SGHTA and CDR2 FQGNSA come from the germline V gene. This CDR3 region has 15 residues. V dropped 5 bases and J dropped 4; count of bases not matched to a gene: 7. The CDR3 DNA is TGTGCCAGCAGCCCGCAGGGGACAGGGGTCTATGGCTACACCTTC. Its translation is CASSPQGTGVYGYTF.

The chain couples TRBV20-1 to TRBJ2-3, with D possibly being TRBD2 (7 bases). The V end lost 4 bases, the J end lost 0 bases, and 11 bases lay between the germline ends. CDR3 length: 14 amino acids. Germline CDR1 reads DFQATT; CDR2 reads SNEGSKA (reference sequence). CDR3 sequence (DNA): TGCAGTGCTATTAGGGGGGGGAGCACAGATACGCAGTATTTT. Amino acid sequence: CSAIRGGSTDTQYF.

Of note for this clonotype: One end of the junction does not line up with germline, which may come from a read error. The V call is TRBV20-1, the J call TRBJ1-5, with D unresolved. The CDR3 runs 15 residues. Germline V gene lookup returns CDR1 DFQATT and CDR2 SNEGSKA (reference sequence). The CDR3, as DNA: TGCAGTGCTAGACGTCGGGGTTATAGCGATCAGCCCCAGCATTTT. Translation: CSARRRGYSDQPQHF.

V is TRBV4-2 and J is TRBJ2-1, with 10 positions matching TRBD2. Germline loops: CDR1 LGHNA, CDR2 YNFKEQ. V lost 1 base and J lost 7; bases outside the gene matches: 16. The CDR3 length is 19 residues. CDR3 DNA sequence: TGTGCCAGCAGCCAAGGTTCGGGCGGTGGAGCGGGGGGGCCAAATGAGCAGTTCTTC. This translates into CASSQGSGGGAGGPNEQFF.

V usage is TRBV14 and J usage is TRBJ1-1; D is unresolved. Trimming took off 1 base at V and 3 bases at J, with 12 bases between the two ends. The CDR3 extends over 15 amino acids. The germline gives CDR1 SGHDN, CDR2 FVKESK. The CDR3, as DNA: TGTGCCAGCAGCCAAGGAGCCGTCTGGTACACTGAAGCTTTCTTT. The encoded protein is CASSQGAVWYTEAFF.

Turning to this clonotype: The missing conserved phenylalanine or tryptophan at the end of this CDR3 makes a read error likely. The chain recombines TRBV9 with TRBJ2-1; tentative D call: TRBD2 (6 bases). The CDR3 runs 16 residues. Deletions cut 4 bases from V and 1 base from J, with 15 bases between. Germline V CDR1 and CDR2: SGDLS, YYNGEE. The CDR3 protein is CASSPREELSYNEQFV. The CDR3, as DNA: TGTGCCAGCAGCCCAAGGGAGGAACTATCCTACAATGAGCAGTTCGTC.

The chain links TRBV4-3 to TRBJ1-3, with 7 bases fitting TRBD1. CDR1 is LGHNA, CDR2 YSLEER, per germline. V shed 2 bases, J shed 2 bases, and the junction held 12 bases outside the gene matches. The CDR3 is 18 amino acids. CDR3 in DNA: TGCGCCAGCAGCCAATCTATAACAGGGGATACCCCTGGAAACACCATATATTTT. It translates to CASSQSITGDTPGNTIYF.

This clonotype was detected only once. The V call is TRBV12-3 or TRBV12-4, the J call TRBJ2-1; 10 bases map to TRBD1. J gave up 7 bases and V 1 base, and 10 bases lay outside the gene matches. The CDR3 covers 17 residues. The DNA for the CDR3 is TGTGCCAGCAGTTTAGGGTGGACAGGGGGTTCGGTTAATGAGCAGTTCTTC. Amino acid sequence: CASSLGWTGGSVNEQFF.

This chain joins TRBV2 and TRBJ2-1; D gene uncertain. Trimming removed 6 bases from V and 0 bases from J, with 18 bases in between. This CDR3 is built from 17 residues. CDR1 is SNHLY and CDR2 is FYNNEI in the germline V gene. CDR3 protein: CASRTQYTESSYNEQFF. CDR3 DNA sequence: TGTGCCAGCAGGACCCAATATACAGAGAGCTCCTACAATGAGCAGTTCTTC.

V is TRBV10-3 and J is TRBJ2-7; D may correspond to TRBD1 or TRBD2 (5 bases each). V dropped 0 bases and J dropped 6 bases, with 18 bases sitting between them. Germline V gene data show CDR1 as ENHRY and CDR2 as SYGVKD. This CDR3 has 16 residues. Here the CDR3 reads CAISESTGRPLCEQYF. The CDR3 DNA is TGTGCCATCAGTGAGTCTACGGGACGCCCCCTATGCGAGCAGTACTTC.

The V and J genes are TRBV20-1 and TRBJ2-5; a possible D gene is TRBD1 (6 bases). Germline assignment: CDR1 DFQATT and CDR2 SNEGSKA (reference sequence). The CDR3 covers 13 residues. V was clipped by 7 bases and J by 3 bases, with 15 bases between them. CDR3 residues: CSGSGGGEETQYF. In DNA form, the CDR3 reads TGCAGTGGGAGTGGGGGCGGTGAAGAGACCCAGTACTTC.

This clonotype was detected a few times. The chain employs TRBV3-1 and TRBJ2-1; D not resolved. Germline CDR1 and CDR2: LGHDT and YNNKEL (reference sequence). V lost 0 bases to trimming and J lost 4 bases, with 7 bases between them. The CDR3 loop spans 14 amino acids. This chain's CDR3 is CASSQEHDYNEQFF. CDR3 nucleotide sequence: TGTGCCAGCAGCCAAGAGCATGATTACAATGAGCAGTTCTTC.

The rearrangement joins TRBV20-1 to TRBJ2-4, with D perhaps TRBD2 (6 bases). TRBJ2-7 explains the end of the DNA better; the J call may be wrong. CDR1 and CDR2 (germline): DFQATT, SNEGSKA (reference sequence). This CDR3 spans 13 amino acids. DNA of the CDR3: TGCAGTGCCGCTACTCTAGCGACCGACGAGCAGTACTTC. Translating gives CSAATLATDEQYF.

The V and J genes are TRBV28 and TRBJ2-4, with D unresolved. The better agreement between TRBJ2-7 and the DNA end casts doubt on the J call. Germline-derived CDR1 and CDR2 are MDHEN and SYDVKM. There are 14 residues in the CDR3. In nucleotides, the CDR3 is TGTGCCAGCATGTCTAGACAAGATGTTTACGAGCAGTACTTC. This codes for CASMSRQDVYEQYF.

This clonotype was seen a handful of times. This chain connects TRBV7-9 to TRBJ1-4; no reliable D call. Looked up from germline, CDR1 is SEHNR and CDR2 is FQNEAQ (reference sequence). The CDR3 length is 12 residues. Trimming shortened V by 1 base and J by 11 bases, and 8 bases separated the two germline ends. The CDR3 is CASSLDGIKLFF. DNA of the CDR3: TGTGCCAGCAGCTTAGATGGGATCAAACTGTTTTTT.

CDR3 DNA: TGTGCCAGCAGCCCCGGCAGGAATGGGGAGCAGTTCTTC. Protein sequence: CASSPGRNGEQFF. The genes are TRBV7-8 and TRBJ2-1; unclear D gene. Trimming stripped 5 bases from V and 10 bases from J, with 15 bases between. This CDR3 is 13 amino acids long. Per the germline V gene, CDR1 is SGHVS and CDR2 is FQNEAQ.

The chain carries TRBV12-3 or TRBV12-4 and TRBJ1-2; no clear D gene. This CDR3 contains 13 residues. The V and J ends lost 2 bases and 6 bases respectively, with 10 bases between them. CDR3 nucleotide sequence: TGTGCCAGCAGTTTAAACAGTAAAGATGGCTACACCTTC. Its protein is CASSLNSKDGYTF.

The genes are TRBV12-5 and TRBJ2-1; 10 bases line up with TRBD1. CDR3 length: 14 residues. The germline V gene has CDR1 LGHNT and CDR2 FRNRAP. J was trimmed by 8 bases and V by 5 bases; bases with no gene match: 6. CDR3 nucleotides: TGTGCTAGTGGTCCGGGACAGGGGTCGGATGAGCAGTTCTTC. It yields the protein CASGPGQGSDEQFF.

J is TRBJ2-3 and V is TRBV7-8; D uncertain. CDR1 and CDR2 (germline): SGHVS, FQNEAQ. V was trimmed by 5 bases and J by 0 bases, leaving 24 bases between them. The CDR3 is made up of 19 amino acids. As DNA, the CDR3 is TGTGCCAGCAGCCTTCGAAGGATCGATACAGATGATAGCACAGATACGCAGTATTTT. Its protein product is CASSLRRIDTDDSTDTQYF. The variable domain in full, completed from reference TRBV7-8 and TRBJ2-3, reads GAGVSQSPRYKVAKRGQDVALRCDPISGHVSLFWYQQALGQGPEFLTYFQNEAQLDKSGLPSDRFFAERPEGSVSTLKIQRTQQEDSAVYLCASSLRRIDTDDSTDTQYFGPGTRLTVL.

The V gene is TRBV11-1, the J gene TRBJ2-2; a possible D gene is TRBD1 (6 bases). The CDR3 covers 14 residues. The ends were cut back, 5 bases at V and 4 bases at J, with 11 bases in the middle. Germline V gene lookup returns CDR1 SGHAT and CDR2 FQDESV (reference sequence). The CDR3 loop reads CASSPGHITGELFF. In DNA, the CDR3 is TGTGCCAGCAGCCCGGGACACATCACCGGGGAGCTGTTTTTT.

In this sample, this clonotype turned up a few times. V usage is TRBV25-1 and J usage is TRBJ2-1, with D tentatively TRBD1 (5 bases). Trimming removed 5 bases at V and 2 bases at J, with 19 bases between. Germline loops: CDR1 MGHDK, CDR2 SYGVNS. The CDR3 sequence is 17 residues long. CDR3 sequence (DNA): TGTGCCAGCAGTCCTAACCTAGGCCTGGGGCCCTACAATGAGCAGTTCTTC. Translation gives CASSPNLGLGPYNEQFF.

The V call is TRBV5-1, the J call TRBJ2-7, with no clear D. V was pared by 8 bases and J by 3 bases, with 15 bases between. The CDR3 has 13 amino acids. Germline CDR1 is SGHRS and CDR2 is YFSETQ. In nucleotides, the CDR3 is TGCGCCAGACGAAAGATTAGCAGCTACGAGCAGTACTTC. Translated: CARRKISSYEQYF.

The chain recombines TRBV28 with TRBJ2-7; 8 bases map to TRBD2. This CDR3 contains 14 residues. Germline V gene data show CDR1 as MDHEN and CDR2 as SYDVKM. With V trimmed by 4 bases and J by 7 bases, 9 bases remained unmatched. The CDR3 DNA sequence: TGTGCCAGCAGTTCGGGACTAGTCCCCTGGGAGCAGTACTTC. Its translation is CASSSGLVPWEQYF.

The chain carries TRBV7-9 and TRBJ2-1, with 10 positions matching TRBD2. The CDR3 runs 16 residues. CDR1 and CDR2 (germline): SEHNR, FQNEAQ (reference sequence). The V gene end was trimmed by 4 bases and the J gene end by 6 bases; junction bases not matched to a gene: 9. The CDR3 bases are TGTGCCAGCAGCTCAGCGGGGGGGCCACTCGTCAATGAGCAGTTCTTC. It is translated as CASSSAGGPLVNEQFF.

The V gene is TRBV20-1, the J gene TRBJ1-2; D unresolved. Trimming removed 6 bases at V and 4 bases at J, with 12 bases between. CDR1 and CDR2 from the germline V gene are DFQATT and SNEGSKA (reference sequence). The CDR3 has 12 amino acids. The CDR3 region is CSAAFKAYGYTF. CDR3 coding DNA: TGCAGTGCGGCGTTTAAAGCCTATGGCTACACCTTC.

This clonotype was observed many times. The rearrangement joins TRBV4-1 to TRBJ1-2; TRBD1 aligns across 7 bases. This CDR3 is built from 15 residues. Germline assignment: CDR1 MGHRA and CDR2 YSYEKL. V shed 1 base, J shed 3 bases, and the junction held 5 bases outside the gene matches. CDR3 bases: TGCGCCAGCAGCCAAGTTGCCAGGGGGGACTATGGCTACACCTTC. It translates to CASSQVARGDYGYTF.

The genes are TRBV12-3 or TRBV12-4 and TRBJ1-6; 7 positions match TRBD1. The CDR3 length is 16 residues. After removal of 1 base from V and 7 bases from J, the junction contained 7 bases not matched to a gene. This CDR3 is CASSLDQGRGNSPLHF. The CDR3 DNA sequence: TGTGCCAGCAGTTTAGATCAGGGCAGGGGGAATTCACCCCTCCACTTT.

Notes on this clonotype: One end of the junction does not line up with germline, which may come from a read error. This sequence joins TRBV7-9 and TRBJ1-5; D possibly corresponds to TRBD1 (5 bases). In germline, CDR1 is SEHNR, CDR2 FQNEAQ (reference sequence). The CDR3 spans 15 residues. This chain's CDR3 is CASSLGDYSNQPQHF. The CDR3 coding sequence is TGTGCCAGCAGTTTAGGGGATTATAGCAATCAGCCCCAGCATTTT.